This T cell receptor (beta chain) appears in the sequencing data of a study of cytomegalovirus exposure and HLA in healthy donors. Overall study results and limits: Investigators reported about 160 TCR beta chains as tied to cytomegalovirus.

This clone was seen a few times. Its specificity is not known. The sample carries other DNA sequences with the same CDR3. This CDR3 spans 14 amino acids. Trimming took off 2 bases at V and 4 bases at J, with 9 bases between the two ends. Germline CDR1 is SGDLS and CDR2 is YYNGEE. Measured with immunoSEQ multiplex PCR; TCRdb has only the in-frame clones, and not every one. The data show 180,000 or so clones, roughly nine tenths seen once. Sequencing was done on a sample of PBMCs. The gene calls are TRBV9 and TRBJ2-2; D may be TRBD2 (5 bases). The TCR was taken from a man aged 25-40 years in good health and CMV-seropositive. CDR3: CASSVEGFTGELFF. In DNA, the CDR3 is TGTGCCAGCAGCGTCGAGGGTTTCACCGGGGAGCTGTTTTTT.